This T cell receptor (beta chain) emerged from a study of T-cell reconstitution after alpha-beta-depleted transplantation in children. This CDR3 contains 15 residues. The trim removed 2 bases at V and 7 bases at J, leaving 10 bases unmatched. Germline assignment: CDR1 SGHTA and CDR2 FQGNSA. Preparation of the TCRbeta library was carried out with unique molecular identifiers. A single record per CDR3 protein comes from TCRdb applying MiXCR to the PCR reads. The sample includes around 230,000 distinct CDR3 sequences, approximately 17% seen only once; the top ten take 43%. General study results and limits: Two months or so post-transplant, alpha-beta T cells reportedly derived from several hundred expanded graft clones.

This clonotype has just a few counts. Its target is unknown. V usage is TRBV7-2 and J usage is TRBJ2-7; 8 bases are shared with TRBD2. Material: PBMCs, mostly from graft donor cells, obtained 360 days after TCRalphabeta/CD19-depleted stem cell transplant. The sequence came from a male patient under 10 years old who had a stem cell transplant for acute lymphoblastic leukemia, so the T cells may come from the graft donor. CDR3 sequence (DNA): TGTGCCAGCAGCTTAACTCGGGGGGGCCCTTTTGAGCAGTACTTC. Protein product: CASSLTRGGPFEQYF. The entire variable domain, with the rest obtained from reference TRBV7-2 and TRBJ2-7, is as follows: GAGVSQSPSNKVTEKGKDVELRCDPISGHTALYWYRQSLGQGLEFLIYFQGNSAPDKSGLPSDRFSAERTGGSVSTLTIQRTQQEDSAVYLCASSLTRGGPFEQYFGPGTRLTVT.